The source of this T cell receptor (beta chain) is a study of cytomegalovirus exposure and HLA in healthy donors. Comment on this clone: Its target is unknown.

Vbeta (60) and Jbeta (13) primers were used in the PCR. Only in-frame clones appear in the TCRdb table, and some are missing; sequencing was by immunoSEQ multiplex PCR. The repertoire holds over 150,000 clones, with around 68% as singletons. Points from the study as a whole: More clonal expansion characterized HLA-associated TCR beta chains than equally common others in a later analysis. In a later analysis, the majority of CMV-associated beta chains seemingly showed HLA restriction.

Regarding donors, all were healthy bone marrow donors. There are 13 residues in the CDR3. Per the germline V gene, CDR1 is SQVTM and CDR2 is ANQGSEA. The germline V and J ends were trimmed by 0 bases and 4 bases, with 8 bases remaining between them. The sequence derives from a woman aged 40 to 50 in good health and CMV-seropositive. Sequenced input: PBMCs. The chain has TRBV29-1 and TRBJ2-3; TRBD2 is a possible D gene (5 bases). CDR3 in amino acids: CSVEEVGADTQYF. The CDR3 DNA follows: TGCAGCGTTGAAGAAGTCGGGGCAGATACGCAGTATTTT.